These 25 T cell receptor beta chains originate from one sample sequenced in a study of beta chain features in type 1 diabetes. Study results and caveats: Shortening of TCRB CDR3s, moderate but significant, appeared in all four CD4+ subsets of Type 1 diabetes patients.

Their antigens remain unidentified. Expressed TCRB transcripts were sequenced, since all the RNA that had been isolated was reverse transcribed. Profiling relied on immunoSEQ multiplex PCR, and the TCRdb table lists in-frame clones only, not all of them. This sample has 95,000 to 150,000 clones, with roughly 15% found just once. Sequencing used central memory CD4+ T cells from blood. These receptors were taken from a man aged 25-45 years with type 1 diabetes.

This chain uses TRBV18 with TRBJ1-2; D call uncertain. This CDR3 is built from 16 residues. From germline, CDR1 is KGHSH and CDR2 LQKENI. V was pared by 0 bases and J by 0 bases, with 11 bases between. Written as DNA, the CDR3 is TGTGCCAGCTCACCACCGAGCGGATCAGCTAACTATGGCTACACCTTC. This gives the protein CASSPPSGSANYGYTF.

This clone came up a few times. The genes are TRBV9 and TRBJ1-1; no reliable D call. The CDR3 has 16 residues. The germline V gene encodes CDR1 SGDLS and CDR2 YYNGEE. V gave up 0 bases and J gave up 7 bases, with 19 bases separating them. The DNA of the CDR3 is TGTGCCAGCAGCGTAGACCCCGGCCTTGTAAGTGGTGAAGCTTTCTTT. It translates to CASSVDPGLVSGEAFF.

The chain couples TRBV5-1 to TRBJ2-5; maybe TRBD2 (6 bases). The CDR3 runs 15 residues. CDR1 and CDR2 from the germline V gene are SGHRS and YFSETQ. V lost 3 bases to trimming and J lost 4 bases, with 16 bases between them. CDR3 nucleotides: TGCGCCAGCAGCTACATAGGGCTGGAGGGAGAGACCCAGTACTTC. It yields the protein CASSYIGLEGETQYF.

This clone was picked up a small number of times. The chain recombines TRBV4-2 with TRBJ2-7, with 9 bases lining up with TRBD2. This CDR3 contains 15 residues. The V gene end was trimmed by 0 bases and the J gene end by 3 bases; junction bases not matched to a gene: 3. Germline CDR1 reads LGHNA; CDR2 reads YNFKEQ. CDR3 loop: CASSQDTSGFYEQYF. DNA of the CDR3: TGTGCCAGCAGCCAAGATACTAGCGGGTTCTACGAGCAGTACTTC.

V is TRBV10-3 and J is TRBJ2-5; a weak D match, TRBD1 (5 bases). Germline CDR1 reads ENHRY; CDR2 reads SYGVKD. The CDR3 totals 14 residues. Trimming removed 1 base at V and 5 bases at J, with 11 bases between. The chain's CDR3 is CAISELQVLETQYF. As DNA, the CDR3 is TGTGCCATCAGTGAGTTACAGGTTCTCGAGACCCAGTACTTC.

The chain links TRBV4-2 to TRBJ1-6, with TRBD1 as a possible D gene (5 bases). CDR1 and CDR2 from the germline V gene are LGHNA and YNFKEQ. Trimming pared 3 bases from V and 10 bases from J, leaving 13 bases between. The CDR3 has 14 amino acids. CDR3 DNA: TGTGCCAGCAGCCAGAGCAGGGCCGGCTCACCCCTCCACTTT. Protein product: CASSQSRAGSPLHF.

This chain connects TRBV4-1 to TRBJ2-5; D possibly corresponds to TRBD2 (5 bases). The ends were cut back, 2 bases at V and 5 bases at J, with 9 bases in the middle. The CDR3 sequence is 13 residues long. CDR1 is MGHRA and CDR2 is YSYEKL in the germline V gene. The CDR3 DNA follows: TGCGCCAGCAGCCAATTACGCGGGGAGACCCAGTACTTC. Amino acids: CASSQLRGETQYF.

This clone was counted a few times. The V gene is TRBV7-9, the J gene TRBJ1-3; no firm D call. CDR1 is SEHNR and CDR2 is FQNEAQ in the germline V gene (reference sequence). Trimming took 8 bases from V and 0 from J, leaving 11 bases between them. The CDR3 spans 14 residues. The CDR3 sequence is CASGSIFSGNTIYF. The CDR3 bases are TGTGCCAGCGGTTCGATTTTCTCTGGAAACACCATATATTTT. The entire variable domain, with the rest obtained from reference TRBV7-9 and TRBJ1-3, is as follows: DTGVSQNPRHKITKRGQNVTFRCDPISEHNRLYWYRQTLGQGPEFLTYFQNEAQLEKSRLLSDRFSAERPKGSFSTLEIQRTEQGDSAMYLCASGSIFSGNTIYFGEGSWLTVV.

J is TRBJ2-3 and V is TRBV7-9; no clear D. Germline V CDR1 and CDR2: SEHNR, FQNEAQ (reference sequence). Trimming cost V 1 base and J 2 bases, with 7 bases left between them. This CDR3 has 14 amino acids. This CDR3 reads CASSLDGFTDTQYF. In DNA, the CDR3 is TGTGCCAGCAGCTTAGATGGCTTCACAGATACGCAGTATTTT.

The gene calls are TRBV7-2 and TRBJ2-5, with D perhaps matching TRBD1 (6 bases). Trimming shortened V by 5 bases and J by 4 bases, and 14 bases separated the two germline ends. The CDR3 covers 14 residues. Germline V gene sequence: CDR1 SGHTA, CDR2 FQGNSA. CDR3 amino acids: CASSALRGRETQYF. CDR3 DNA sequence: TGTGCCAGCAGCGCCCTCAGGGGCCGAGAGACCCAGTACTTC.

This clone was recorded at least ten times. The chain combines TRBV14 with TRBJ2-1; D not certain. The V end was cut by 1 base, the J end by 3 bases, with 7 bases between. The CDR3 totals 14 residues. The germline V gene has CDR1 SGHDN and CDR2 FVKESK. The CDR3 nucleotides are TGTGCCAGCAGCCAAGGAGGCCACTACAATGAGCAGTTCTTC. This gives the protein CASSQGGHYNEQFF. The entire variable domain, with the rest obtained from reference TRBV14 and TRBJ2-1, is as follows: EAGVTQFPSHSVIEKGQTVTLRCDPISGHDNLYWYRRVMGKEIKFLLHFVKESKQDESGMPNNRFLAERTGGTYSTLKVQPAELEDSGVYFCASSQGGHYNEQFFGPGTRLTVL.

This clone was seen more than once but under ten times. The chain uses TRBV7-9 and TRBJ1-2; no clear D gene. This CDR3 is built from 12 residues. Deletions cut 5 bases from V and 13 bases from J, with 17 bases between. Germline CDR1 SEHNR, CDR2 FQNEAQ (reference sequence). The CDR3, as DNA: TGTGCCAGCAGCGGTCAGACTGAGGAAAGCACCTTC. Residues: CASSGQTEESTF. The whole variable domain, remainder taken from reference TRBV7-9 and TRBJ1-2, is DTGVSQNPRHKITKRGQNVTFRCDPISEHNRLYWYRQTLGQGPEFLTYFQNEAQLEKSRLLSDRFSAERPKGSFSTLEIQRTEQGDSAMYLCASSGQTEESTFGSGTRLTVV.

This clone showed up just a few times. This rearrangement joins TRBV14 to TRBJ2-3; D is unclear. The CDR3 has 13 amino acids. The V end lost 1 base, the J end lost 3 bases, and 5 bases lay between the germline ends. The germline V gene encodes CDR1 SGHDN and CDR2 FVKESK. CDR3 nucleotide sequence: TGTGCCAGCAGCCAAGTAAATACAGATACGCAGTATTTT. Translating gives CASSQVNTDTQYF. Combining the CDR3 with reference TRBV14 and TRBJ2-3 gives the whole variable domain EAGVTQFPSHSVIEKGQTVTLRCDPISGHDNLYWYRRVMGKEIKFLLHFVKESKQDESGMPNNRFLAERTGGTYSTLKVQPAELEDSGVYFCASSQVNTDTQYFGPGTRLTVL.

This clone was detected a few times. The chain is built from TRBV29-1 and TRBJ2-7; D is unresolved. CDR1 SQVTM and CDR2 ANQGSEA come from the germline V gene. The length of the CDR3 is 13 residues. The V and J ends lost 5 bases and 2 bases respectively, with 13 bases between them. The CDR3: CSVKGQFTYEQYF. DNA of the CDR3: TGCAGCGTTAAAGGGCAGTTTACCTACGAGCAGTACTTC.

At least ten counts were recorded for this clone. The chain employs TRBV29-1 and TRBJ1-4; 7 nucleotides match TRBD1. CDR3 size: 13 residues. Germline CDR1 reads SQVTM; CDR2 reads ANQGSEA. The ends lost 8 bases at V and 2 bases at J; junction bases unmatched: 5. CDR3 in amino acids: CSFKGATNEKLFF. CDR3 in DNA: TGCAGCTTCAAGGGGGCCACTAATGAAAAACTGTTTTTT.

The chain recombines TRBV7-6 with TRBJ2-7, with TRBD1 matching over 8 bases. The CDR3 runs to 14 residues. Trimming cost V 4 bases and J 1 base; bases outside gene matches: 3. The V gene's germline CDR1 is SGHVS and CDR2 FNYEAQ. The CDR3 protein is CASSSRQGSYEQYF. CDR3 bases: TGTGCCAGCAGCTCCAGACAGGGGTCCTACGAGCAGTACTTC.

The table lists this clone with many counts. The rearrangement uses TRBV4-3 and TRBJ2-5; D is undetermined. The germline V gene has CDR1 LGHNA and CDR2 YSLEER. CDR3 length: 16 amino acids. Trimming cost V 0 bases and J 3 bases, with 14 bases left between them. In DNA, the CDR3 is TGCGCCAGCAGCCAAGATATCTCGCGCCCTGAAGAGACCCAGTACTTC. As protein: CASSQDISRPEETQYF.

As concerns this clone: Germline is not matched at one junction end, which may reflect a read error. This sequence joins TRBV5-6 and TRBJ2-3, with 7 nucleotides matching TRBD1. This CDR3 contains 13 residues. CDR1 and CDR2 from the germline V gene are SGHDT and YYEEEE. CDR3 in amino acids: CASRLGQTDTQYF. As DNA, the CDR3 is TGTGCCAGCCGCTTGGGACAGACAGATACGCAGTATTTT.

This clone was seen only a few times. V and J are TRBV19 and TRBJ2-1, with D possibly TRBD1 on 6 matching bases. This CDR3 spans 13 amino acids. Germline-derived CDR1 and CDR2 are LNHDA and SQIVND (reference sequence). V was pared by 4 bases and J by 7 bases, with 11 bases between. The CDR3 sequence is CASSTEQGNEQFF. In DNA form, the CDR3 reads TGTGCCAGTAGTACGGAACAGGGTAATGAGCAGTTCTTC.

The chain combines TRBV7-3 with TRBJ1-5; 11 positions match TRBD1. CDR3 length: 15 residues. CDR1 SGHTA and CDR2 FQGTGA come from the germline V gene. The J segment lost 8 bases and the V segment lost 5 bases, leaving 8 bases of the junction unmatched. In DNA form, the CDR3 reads TGTGCCAGCAGCCGACCCGGGACAGGGGGAAAGCCCCAGCATTTT. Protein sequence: CASSRPGTGGKPQHF.

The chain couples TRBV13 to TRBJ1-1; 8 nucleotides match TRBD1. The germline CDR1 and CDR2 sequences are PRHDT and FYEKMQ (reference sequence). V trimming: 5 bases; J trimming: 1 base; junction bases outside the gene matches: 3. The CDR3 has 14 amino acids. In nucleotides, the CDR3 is TGTGCCAGCAGCAACGGACAGGGGAACACTGAAGCTTTCTTT. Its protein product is CASSNGQGNTEAFF.

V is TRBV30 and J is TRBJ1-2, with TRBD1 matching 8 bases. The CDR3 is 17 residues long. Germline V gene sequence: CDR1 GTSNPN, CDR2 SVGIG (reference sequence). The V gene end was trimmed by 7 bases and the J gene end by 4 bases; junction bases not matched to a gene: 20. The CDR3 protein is CASTKRRTGHLFYGYTF. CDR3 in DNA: TGTGCCTCGACTAAACGAAGGACAGGGCACCTTTTCTATGGCTACACCTTC.

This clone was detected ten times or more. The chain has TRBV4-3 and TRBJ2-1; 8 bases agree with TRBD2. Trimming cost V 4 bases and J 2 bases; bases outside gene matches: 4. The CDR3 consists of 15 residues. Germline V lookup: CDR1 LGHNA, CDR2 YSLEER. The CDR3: CASSLKREPYNEQFF. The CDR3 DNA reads TGCGCCAGCAGCCTTAAGCGGGAGCCCTACAATGAGCAGTTCTTC.

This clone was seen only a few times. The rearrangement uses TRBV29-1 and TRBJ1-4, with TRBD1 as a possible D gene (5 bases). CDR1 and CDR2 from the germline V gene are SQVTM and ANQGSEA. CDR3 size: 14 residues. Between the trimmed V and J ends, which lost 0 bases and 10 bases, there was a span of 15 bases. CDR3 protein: CSVEESSGFTKLFF. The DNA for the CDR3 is TGCAGCGTTGAAGAGTCCTCAGGGTTTACAAAACTGTTTTTT.

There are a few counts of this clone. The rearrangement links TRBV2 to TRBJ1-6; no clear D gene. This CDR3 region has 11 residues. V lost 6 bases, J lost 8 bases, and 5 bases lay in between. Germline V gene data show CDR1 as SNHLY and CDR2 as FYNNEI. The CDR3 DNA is TGTGCCAGCAGCGGCGATTCACCCCTCCACTTT. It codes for CASSGDSPLHF.